This T cell receptor beta chain was captured by sequencing in a study of OX40 agonist ivuxolimab in advanced cancers. The V gene lost 10 bases and the J gene lost 2 bases, with 20 bases spanning the gap. Germline CDR1 and CDR2: MDHEN and SYDVKM. CDR3 length: 15 residues. The data were produced by immunoSEQ multiplex PCR, yet TCRdb's version contains in-frame clones alone and is incomplete. The sample lists some 130,000 clones, 85% to 90% seen once, with approximately 0.51% in the top ten. The V and J genes are TRBV28 and TRBJ1-2; D not resolved. The source material was CD4+ or CD8+ T cells sorted from blood, sampled in a trial of the OX40 agonist ivuxolimab. The TCR sequence derives from an adult with an advanced solid tumor such as melanoma, head and neck, liver or kidney cancer. The CDR3 region is CATQPDLTENYGYTF. CDR3 coding DNA: TGTGCCACCCAGCCAGACCTCACGGAGAACTATGGCTACACCTTC.